The source of this T cell receptor beta chain is a study of identical twins' blood T cells. The study, taken as a whole, reports: Out-of-frame TCRbeta clonotypes reportedly had markedly more similar V usage in twins than unrelated donors. Environmental influences on twin similarity could not be excluded.

All three twin pairs grew up together with likely shared infections and vaccines. Regarding this clonotype: What it binds is unknown.

TCRdb fed the 5' RACE reads into MiXCR, producing one record per CDR3 protein. Of 300,000 to 400,000 distinct CDR3 sequences in the sample, roughly 31% are singletons; the top ten hold around 5.6%. V gave up 3 bases and J gave up 7 bases, with 9 bases separating them. The CDR3 spans 11 residues. Germline CDR1 SQVTM, CDR2 ANQGSEA. The rearrangement joins TRBV29-1 to TRBJ1-1; D call uncertain. This clonotype was obtained from a woman aged 18-49 years in good health. Input material: PBMCs. The CDR3 protein is CSVDNRVEAFF. The CDR3, as DNA: TGCAGCGTTGATAACCGAGTTGAAGCTTTCTTT. The whole variable domain, filled in from reference TRBV29-1 and TRBJ1-1, reads SAVISQKPSRDICQRGTSLTIQCQVDSQVTMMFWYRQQPGQSLTLIATANQGSEATYESGFVIDKFPISRPNLTFSTLTVSNMSPEDSSIYLCSVDNRVEAFFGQGTRLTVV.